This entry lists 27 T cell receptor beta chains sequenced from one sample in a study of post-analysis software for immune sequencing data. Study outcomes and limitations: About 5 TRBV segments occurring more often in patients than controls included TRBV5-6, TRBV5-1 and TRBV20-1.

Researchers reported that TCR beta cDNA libraries carried unique molecular identifiers. TCRdb redid the calling of the PCR reads with MiXCR, one entry per CDR3 protein. The repertoire has more than 500,000 distinct CDR3 sequences, 34% of them found once; the top ten carry about 5.6%. Their antigens are not known. Sequencing was performed on blood. These receptors were taken from a girl between 2 and 17 years old with multiple sclerosis.

This clonotype was seen a few times. This chain connects TRBV5-1 to TRBJ2-3; 10 positions agree with TRBD2. Germline CDR1 SGHRS, CDR2 YFSETQ. After removal of 1 base from V and 3 bases from J, the junction contained 2 bases not matched to a gene. This CDR3 is 15 amino acids long. CDR3 coding DNA: TGCGCCAGCAGCTTGACTAGCGGGGAGACAGATACGCAGTATTTT. It yields the protein CASSLTSGETDTQYF.

The chain links TRBV12-3 or TRBV12-4 to TRBJ2-3, with D maybe TRBD2 (5 bases). The CDR3 length is 15 residues. V lost 5 bases to trimming and J lost 4 bases, with 16 bases between them. The CDR3 protein is CASSPRFRRADTQYF. DNA of the CDR3: TGTGCCAGCAGTCCCCGGTTTAGGCGGGCAGATACGCAGTATTTT.

The gene calls are TRBV25-1 and TRBJ1-5; D perhaps matches TRBD1 (5 bases). The CDR3 has 13 amino acids. Per the germline V gene, CDR1 is MGHDK and CDR2 is SYGVNS. V was cut by 4 bases and J by 7 bases, with 11 bases left in between. The CDR3 coding sequence is TGTGCCAGCAGTGCGGGGCAGGGACAGCCCCAGCATTTT. Its translation is CASSAGQGQPQHF.

DNA of the CDR3: TGTGCCAGCAGCGTCCGAGGCCCGACAGGGCCTAACACTGAAGCTTTCTTT. As protein: CASSVRGPTGPNTEAFF. The chain joins TRBV5-5 to TRBJ1-1; 7 bases map to TRBD1. Germline CDR1 is SGHKS and CDR2 is YYEKEE (reference sequence). The CDR3 covers 17 residues. The trim removed 4 bases at V and 2 bases at J, leaving 14 bases unmatched.

This clonotype appeared a few times. In DNA, the CDR3 is TGCAGTGCTAGCAATCTAGGGTCCTACGAGCAGTACTTC. Translated, it gives CSASNLGSYEQYF. The gene calls are TRBV20-1 and TRBJ2-7, with D uncertain. Germline values: CDR1 DFQATT, CDR2 SNEGSKA (reference sequence). Trimming shortened V by 3 bases and J by 1 base, and 10 bases separated the two germline ends. This CDR3 is 13 amino acids long.

The chain recombines TRBV7-2 with TRBJ2-1; TRBD2 is a possible D gene (6 bases). Germline CDR1 reads SGHTA; CDR2 reads FQGNSA. The CDR3 is 13 amino acids. Trimming removed 4 bases from V and 9 bases from J, with 13 bases in between. The chain's CDR3 is CASSSITSTEQFF. The CDR3 nucleotides read TGTGCCAGCAGCTCTATCACTAGCACTGAGCAGTTCTTC.

This clonotype has a handful of counts. The chain is built from TRBV5-5 and TRBJ2-1; D gene ambiguous. From germline, CDR1 is SGHKS and CDR2 YYEKEE (reference sequence). The CDR3 contains 12 residues. The V gene lost 4 bases and the J gene lost 8 bases, with 10 bases spanning the gap. CDR3 bases: TGTGCCAGCAGCCCTCCGTTCGATGAGCAGTTCTTC. This sequence encodes CASSPPFDEQFF.

The chain employs TRBV15 and TRBJ2-3; the D gene is possibly TRBD1 (6 bases). The V gene's germline CDR1 is LNHNV and CDR2 YYDKDF (reference sequence). The CDR3 spans 14 residues. Trimming cost V 1 base and J 6 bases, with 11 bases left between them. CDR3 nucleotide sequence: TGTGCCACCAGCAGAGTTCAGGGGCGGGATACGCAGTATTTT. This sequence encodes CATSRVQGRDTQYF. The whole variable domain, remainder taken from reference TRBV15 and TRBJ2-3, is DAMVIQNPRYQVTQFGKPVTLSCSQTLNHNVMYWYQQKSSQAPKLLFHYYDKDFNNEADTPDNFQSRRPNTSFCFLDIRSPGLGDTAMYLCATSRVQGRDTQYFGPGTRLTVL.

CDR3 DNA sequence: TGTGCCAGCAGCGACAACAGTAATGGTGAAAAACTGTTTTTT. Protein: CASSDNSNGEKLFF. V usage is TRBV7-8 and J usage is TRBJ1-4; D remains ambiguous. CDR3 size: 14 residues. V was pared by 5 bases and J by 7 bases, with 14 bases between. Germline V CDR1 and CDR2: SGHVS, FQNEAQ.

This chain uses TRBV20-1 with TRBJ1-5, with 9 bases identical to TRBD1. This CDR3 is built from 15 residues. The ends lost 0 bases at V and 7 bases at J; junction bases unmatched: 7. Germline values: CDR1 DFQATT, CDR2 SNEGSKA (reference sequence). The CDR3 DNA reads TGCAGTGCTAGAGAGTTCGGGACAGGGTGGCAGCCCCAGCATTTT. This codes for CSAREFGTGWQPQHF.

In regard to this clonotype: At one of its ends the junction is not consistent with the germline gene, which may arise from a read error. The chain uses TRBV2 and TRBJ1-4, with D uncertain. This CDR3 is 16 amino acids long. Germline V CDR1 and CDR2: SNHLY, FYNNEI. The CDR3 DNA follows: TGTGCCAGCAGTGAAGTGGGCGCAGCAACTAATGAAGAACTGTTTTTT. Its protein product is CASSEVGAATNEELFF.

On this clonotype: Without the conserved terminal phenylalanine or tryptophan, this CDR3 likely stems from a read error. This chain links TRBV6-5 with TRBJ2-3, with 12 bases that match TRBD2. V lost 0 bases, J lost 4 bases, and 8 bases stayed unmatched. This CDR3 is built from 18 residues. Looked up from germline, CDR1 is MNHEY and CDR2 is SVGAGI. CDR3 sequence reads: CASSYSIGLAGGPDTQYL. The CDR3 DNA reads TGTGCCAGCAGTTACTCGATCGGGCTAGCGGGGGGGCCAGATACGCAGTATTTA.

The V gene is TRBV11-2, the J gene TRBJ1-4, with 7 nucleotides matching TRBD1. The germline V gene encodes CDR1 SGHAT and CDR2 FQNNGV. CDR3 size: 17 residues. With 5 bases clipped from V and 8 bases from J, the junction kept 17 bases outside the gene matches. The CDR3 region has the DNA TGTGCCAGCAGCGACCTACGGGACAGCCTCTCAAAGGAAAAACTGTTTTTT. This codes for CASSDLRDSLSKEKLFF. Filled out from reference TRBV11-2 and TRBJ1-4, the complete variable domain reads EAGVAQSPRYKIIEKRQSVAFWCNPISGHATLYWYQQILGQGPKLLIQFQNNGVVDDSQLPKDRFSAERLKGVDSTLKIQPAKLEDSAVYLCASSDLRDSLSKEKLFFGSGTQLSVL.

This clonotype occurred many times. The chain recombines TRBV29-1 with TRBJ2-1; 9 bases align to TRBD2. The V gene's germline CDR1 is SQVTM and CDR2 ANQGSEA. The CDR3 is made up of 14 amino acids. Here the CDR3 DNA reads TGCAGTTACCAAGGGCTAGCGGGGAGGCGGGAGCAGTTCTTC. Protein product: CSYQGLAGRREQFF.

This clonotype was counted between two and nine times. This rearrangement joins TRBV4-1 to TRBJ2-7, with a tentative D call TRBD1 (6 bases). Germline CDR1 MGHRA, CDR2 YSYEKL. V lost 4 bases and J lost 3, with 13 bases in between. This CDR3 spans 14 amino acids. The CDR3 protein is CASSLRDTHYEQYF. The CDR3 bases are TGCGCCAGCAGCCTGAGGGACACTCACTACGAGCAGTACTTC.

This clonotype was detected only a few times. The CDR3 protein is CASSLRRTADYGYTF. The CDR3 region has the DNA TGTGCCAGCAGCTTACGACGGACAGCCGACTATGGCTACACCTTC. This chain joins TRBV7-9 and TRBJ1-2; TRBD1 is a possible D gene (6 bases). Germline lookup yields CDR1 SEHNR and CDR2 FQNEAQ (reference sequence). This CDR3 is 15 amino acids long. Trimming cost V 2 bases and J 3 bases, with 13 bases left between them. Based on the CDR3 plus reference TRBV7-9 and TRBJ1-2, the full variable domain is DTGVSQNPRHKITKRGQNVTFRCDPISEHNRLYWYRQTLGQGPEFLTYFQNEAQLEKSRLLSDRFSAERPKGSFSTLEIQRTEQGDSAMYLCASSLRRTADYGYTFGSGTRLTVV.

There are a few counts of this clonotype. In DNA form, the CDR3 reads TGTGCCAGCACCCGAAGAACGGAATCCTACAATGAGCAGTTCTTC. Translated, it gives CASTRRTESYNEQFF. The V and J genes are TRBV3-1 and TRBJ2-1, with no clear D. Between the trimmed V and J ends, which lost 7 bases and 1 base, there was a span of 14 bases. The CDR3 spans 15 residues. Germline CDR1 reads LGHDT; CDR2 reads YNNKEL (reference sequence).

The chain is built from TRBV7-9 and TRBJ1-2, with 8 bases aligning to TRBD1. Germline CDR1 SEHNR, CDR2 FQNEAQ (reference sequence). CDR3 length equals 14 residues. V shed 1 base, J shed 7 bases, and the junction held 5 bases outside the gene matches. CDR3 in DNA: TGTGCCAGCAGCTTAGATGGTGGACAGGGTGGCTACACCTTC. Translating it yields CASSLDGGQGGYTF.

The chain joins TRBV20-1 to TRBJ2-3; D remains unclear. Deletions cut 2 bases from V and 6 bases from J, with 12 bases between. Germline assignment: CDR1 DFQATT and CDR2 SNEGSKA (reference sequence). This CDR3 region has 13 residues. This chain's CDR3 is CSARPPGVDTQYF. Written as DNA, the CDR3 is TGCAGTGCTAGACCCCCAGGTGTGGATACGCAGTATTTT.

This clonotype was counted a few times. This chain connects TRBV10-3 to TRBJ1-2; D not resolved. The CDR3 sequence is 17 residues long. Trimming took 0 bases from V and 4 from J, leaving 18 bases between them. Per the germline V gene, CDR1 is ENHRY and CDR2 is SYGVKD. The CDR3 loop is CAISESPTLPPTYGYTF. CDR3 bases: TGTGCCATCAGTGAGTCCCCAACACTGCCACCGACCTATGGCTACACCTTC.

The chain couples TRBV7-8 to TRBJ2-3, with 10 bases lining up with TRBD1. The CDR3 has 17 amino acids. Trimming took 2 bases from V and 1 from J; bases not matched to a gene: 6. CDR1 SGHVS and CDR2 FQNEAQ come from the germline V gene. CDR3 loop: CASSLFGTGVGTDTQYF. CDR3 nucleotide sequence: TGTGCCAGCAGCTTATTCGGGACAGGGGTAGGCACAGATACGCAGTATTTT.

The chain is built from TRBV11-2 and TRBJ2-5, with TRBD1 as a possible D gene (7 bases). Germline CDR1 is SGHAT and CDR2 is FQNNGV. The V end lost 6 bases, the J end lost 5 bases, and 16 bases lay between the germline ends. The CDR3 totals 14 residues. The CDR3 reads CASSPVRGRETQYF. The CDR3 nucleotides read TGTGCCAGCAGTCCCGTCAGGGGGAGGGAGACCCAGTACTTC.

This clonotype was picked up a small number of times. The V call is TRBV6-5, the J call TRBJ1-4; weak D call: TRBD1 (5 bases). Trimming cost V 0 bases and J 6 bases, with 8 bases left between them. The germline gives CDR1 MNHEY, CDR2 SVGAGI. This CDR3 region has 14 residues. The CDR3 loop is CASSYSFRDEKLFF. The CDR3 nucleotides are TGTGCCAGCAGTTACTCATTCAGGGATGAAAAACTGTTTTTT.

In its sample, this clonotype was seen a few times. This sequence joins TRBV4-1 and TRBJ1-1; D call uncertain. CDR3 size: 13 residues. Trimming took off 4 bases at V and 5 bases at J, with 11 bases between the two ends. Germline CDR1 MGHRA, CDR2 YSYEKL. The CDR3 is CASSPTPLTEAFF. CDR3 DNA: TGCGCCAGCAGCCCCACACCACTTACTGAAGCTTTCTTT.

V and J are TRBV20-1 and TRBJ2-7; tentative D call: TRBD2 (6 bases). The CDR3 extends over 14 amino acids. Germline CDR1 reads DFQATT; CDR2 reads SNEGSKA (reference sequence). V shed 4 bases and J shed 5 bases, with 18 bases lying between them. As DNA, the CDR3 is TGCAGTGCTACCTGGGACTCCTTTAGACACGAGCAGTACTTC. The encoded protein is CSATWDSFRHEQYF.

The rearrangement uses TRBV7-9 and TRBJ2-5; D may correspond to TRBD1 or TRBD2 (5 bases each). The CDR3 is made up of 15 amino acids. Trimming took off 3 bases at V and 2 bases at J, with 13 bases between the two ends. Germline CDR1 SEHNR, CDR2 FQNEAQ (reference sequence). CDR3 region: CASSLGRTTQETQYF. CDR3 bases: TGTGCCAGCAGCTTGGGACGCACGACTCAAGAGACCCAGTACTTC.

There are many counts of this clonotype. The chain has TRBV29-1 and TRBJ2-1; D may be TRBD2 (6 bases). The germline V and J ends were trimmed by 6 bases and 7 bases, with 16 bases remaining between them. Germline V gene lookup returns CDR1 SQVTM and CDR2 ANQGSEA. This CDR3 spans 13 amino acids. The CDR3 DNA reads as TGCAGCGTGCTGGGCCCACGGGGGAATGAGCAGTTCTTC. Amino acids: CSVLGPRGNEQFF.